This T cell receptor beta chain was sequenced during a study of blood T cells in healthy people across ages. Findings and limits, study-wide: Since the PBMCs were unsorted, naive and antigen-experienced cells could not be conclusively compared. Unknown CMV status may confound age-related changes in expanded clones.

The CDR3 consists of 15 residues. CDR1 is LGHNA, CDR2 YNFKEQ, per germline. V lost 5 bases and J lost 5; bases outside the gene matches: 10. The study isolated at least 7 million PBMCs from each sample. Each sample provided at least 6 micrograms of extracted total RNA. Using a J-beta primer mix together with a sample-barcoded 5' primer, a second PCR was run for roughly 7 to 12 cycles. TCRdb reanalysed the 5' RACE reads using MiXCR and keeps one entry per CDR3 protein. This sample has fewer than 2,000,000 distinct CDR3 sequences, with around 42% found just once. A word on this clonotype: Its matching antigen is unknown.

The gene calls are TRBV4-2 and TRBJ1-2; TRBD1 matches at 8 bases. Sequenced sample: blood. This TCR was sampled from a human donor in good health. CDR3 loop: CASSGMAGGIYGYTF. CDR3 bases: TGTGCCAGCAGCGGGATGGCAGGGGGCATTTATGGCTACACCTTC.